Listed below are T cell receptor beta chains from one sample, sequenced in a study of memory CD4+ T cells and cytomegalovirus serostatus. Assay: immunoSEQ multiplex PCR; the TCRdb copy retains only in-frame clones and omits some. The sample carries 50,000 to 60,000 clones, approximately 80% recorded once. The sequenced sample was memory CD4+ T cells from blood. Receptors were obtained from an adult in good health and CMV-seronegative. Each CDR3 is given with its conserved first and last residue. The D gene is left open where the match is weak. Not all rows give a size; the values are once, few, many and, for expanded clones, a class.

CASSVRVNTEAFF,TGTGCCAGCAGCGTAAGGGTGAACACTGAAGCTTTCTTT,TRBJ1-1,TRBV9,-,13,-
CASSTLAGPSYNEQFF,TGTGCCAGTAGTACTCTAGCGGGACCCTCCTACAATGAGCAGTTCTTC,TRBJ2-1,TRBV19,-,16,TRBD2
CASRGLDSTVYGYTF,TGCGCCAGCAGGGGTCTAGACAGTACTGTGTATGGCTACACCTTC,TRBJ1-2,TRBV5-1,-,15,-
CASSPGLDTGELFF,TGTGCCAGCAGCCCCGGTCTAGACACCGGGGAGCTGTTTTTT,TRBJ2-2,TRBV9,-,14,-
CASSRAPSRETQYF,TGTGCCAGCAGTCGAGCCCCTAGCCGGGAGACCCAGTACTTC,TRBJ2-5,TRBV2,few,14,-
CASSYGAPNQPQHF,TGTGCCAGCAGTTACGGAGCCCCCAATCAGCCCCAGCATTTT,TRBJ1-5,TRBV6-6,once,14,-
CASSSNNNQPQHF,TGTGCCAGCAGCTCGAACAACAATCAGCCCCAGCATTTT,TRBJ1-5,TRBV7-2,-,13,-
CAWSSGVPGANVLTF,TGTGCCTGGAGTTCAGGGGTCCCTGGGGCCAACGTCCTGACTTTC,TRBJ2-6,TRBV30,-,15,-
CATRETHEKLFF,TGTGCCACTCGGGAGACCCATGAAAAACTGTTTTTT,TRBJ1-4,TRBV19,-,12,-
CASSQARLGVDTYTEAFF,TGTGCCAGCAGCCAAGCTCGACTTGGGGTGGACACGTACACTGAAGCTTTCTTT,TRBJ1-1,TRBV4-2,-,18,-
CASSLAGQDRRSYEQYF,TGCGCCAGCAGCTTGGCCGGTCAAGACAGGCGCTCCTACGAGCAGTACTTC,TRBJ2-7,TRBV5-1,once,17,-